These 23 T cell receptor beta chains originate from one sample sequenced in a study of cytomegalovirus exposure and HLA in healthy donors. PCR employed 60 Vbeta and 13 Jbeta primers. Here immunoSEQ multiplex PCR was the method, and the copy in TCRdb shows in-frame clones only, minus some. The data contain about 200,000 clones, 75% to 85% of them singletons. The source material was PBMCs. The receptors stem from a woman in her 40s in good health and CMV-seronegative.

J is TRBJ2-7 and V is TRBV27, with TRBD2 matching over 7 bases. CDR1 and CDR2 from the germline V gene are MNHEY and SMNVEV (reference sequence). The CDR3 is 14 residues long. V was pared by 8 bases and J by 1 base, with 8 bases of the junction left unmatched. CDR3 nucleotides: TGTGCCAGCGGACTAGTGGGGGGATCCTACGAGCAGTACTTC. It specifies CASGLVGGSYEQYF.

Note on this clone: The junction does not match germline at one end; this may be a read error. Other nucleotide sequences from this sample produce the same CDR3. The chain carries TRBV25-1 and TRBJ2-7; D is perhaps TRBD1 (5 bases). Looked up from germline, CDR1 is MGHDK and CDR2 is SYGVNS. The CDR3 is 13 residues long. CDR3 loop: CASRSPDRRTTYF. The DNA of the CDR3 is TGCGCCAGCAGAAGCCCCGACAGACGAACGACGTACTTC.

The chain is built from TRBV9 and TRBJ2-7; possible D gene TRBD1, 5 bases. V lost 1 base, J lost 2 bases, and 10 bases lay in between. The CDR3 length is 14 residues. Germline V gene sequence: CDR1 SGDLS, CDR2 YYNGEE. CDR3 coding DNA: TGTGCCAGCAGCGTACAGGGAATCCCCTACGAGCAGTACTTC. Translation: CASSVQGIPYEQYF.

This chain connects TRBV7-9 to TRBJ2-7, with TRBD1 matching 8 bases. This CDR3 contains 14 residues. Per the germline V gene, CDR1 is SEHNR and CDR2 is FQNEAQ (reference sequence). The V segment lost 5 bases and the J segment 3 bases; nucleotides outside the gene matches: 6. As DNA, the CDR3 is TGTGCCAGCAGCCCGAGGACAGGGAGCTACGAGCAGTACTTC. Translating it yields CASSPRTGSYEQYF.

This chain uses TRBV5-8 with TRBJ2-7; 7 bases are a match to TRBD2. The CDR3 loop spans 15 amino acids. The germline V gene has CDR1 SGHTS and CDR2 YDEGEE. V dropped 1 base and J dropped 6; count of bases not matched to a gene: 10. CDR3 in amino acids: CASSLMWGGNGEQYF. The CDR3 DNA reads as TGTGCCAGCAGCTTGATGTGGGGGGGAAACGGCGAGCAGTACTTC.

The V call is TRBV4-1, the J call TRBJ2-1; the match to TRBD2 covers 9 bases. V shed 5 bases, J shed 8 bases, and the junction held 10 bases outside the gene matches. Germline CDR1 reads MGHRA; CDR2 reads YSYEKL. The CDR3 has 15 residues. This CDR3 reads CASSKRTSDPDEQFF. DNA of the CDR3: TGCGCCAGCAGCAAGCGGACTAGCGATCCCGATGAGCAGTTCTTC.

This clone was detected only once. The chain employs TRBV27 and TRBJ2-7; the D gene is possibly TRBD2 (6 bases). The CDR3 covers 14 residues. CDR1 is MNHEY and CDR2 is SMNVEV in the germline V gene (reference sequence). V was clipped by 4 bases and J by 7 bases, with 17 bases between them. CDR3 amino acids: CASSSGLHEGEQYF. The CDR3 coding sequence is TGTGCCAGCAGTTCGGGACTCCACGAAGGGGAGCAGTACTTC.

This chain connects TRBV28 to TRBJ2-4; no clear D. The CDR3 contains 15 residues. Germline V lookup: CDR1 MDHEN, CDR2 SYDVKM. V dropped 4 bases and J dropped 0 bases, with 10 bases sitting between them. CDR3 DNA: TGTGCCAGCAGTTCCCCAACAGTAGCCAAAAACATTCAGTACTTC. Translated, it gives CASSSPTVAKNIQYF.

Concerning this clone: At one end the junction does not follow the germline gene, possibly because of a read error. The chain combines TRBV27 with TRBJ1-2; 8 bases map to TRBD1. Germline lookup yields CDR1 MNHEY and CDR2 SMNVEV (reference sequence). This CDR3 region has 15 residues. CDR3: CASSVSTGDSYGYTF. The CDR3 DNA sequence: TGTGCCAGCAGTGTATCGACAGGGGATAGCTATGGCTACACCTTC.

The chain joins TRBV9 to TRBJ2-1, with 11 positions matching TRBD2. V was clipped by 2 bases and J by 4 bases; unmatched bases: 5. The V gene's germline CDR1 is SGDLS and CDR2 YYNGEE. CDR3 length: 16 amino acids. This chain's CDR3 is CASSVLAGGRYNEQFF. In DNA, the CDR3 is TGTGCCAGCAGCGTTTTAGCGGGAGGGCGGTACAATGAGCAGTTCTTC.

V is TRBV30 and J is TRBJ2-5; TRBD1 is a possible D gene (5 bases). This CDR3 has 11 residues. CDR1 is GTSNPN, CDR2 SVGIG, per germline (reference sequence). V was clipped by 4 bases and J by 11 bases, with 14 bases between them. The CDR3 DNA is TGTGCCTGGAATCTCCAGGGATTGCAGTACTTC. Amino acids: CAWNLQGLQYF.

V usage is TRBV7-3 and J usage is TRBJ2-1; 12 bases fit TRBD1. J gave up 10 bases and V 4 bases, and 8 bases lay outside the gene matches. The CDR3 loop spans 15 amino acids. Germline loops: CDR1 SGHTA, CDR2 FQGTGA. The CDR3 bases are TGTGCCAGCAGCTCCCTGGGACAGGGGGCTGAGGAGCAGTTCTTC. Its translation is CASSSLGQGAEEQFF.

This chain uses TRBV19 with TRBJ1-4, with 8 bases that match TRBD1. There are 16 residues in the CDR3. V shed 3 bases and J 3 bases; nucleotides not matched to a gene: 6. The V gene's germline CDR1 is LNHDA and CDR2 SQIVND (reference sequence). The CDR3 DNA sequence: TGTGCCAGTAGTATCCTGAAGACAGGGGCTAATGAAAAACTGTTTTTT. This translates into CASSILKTGANEKLFF.

The CDR3 bases are TGTGCCAGCAGCTTTGGGGCAACTAGCGGGAGGCCGCGTAACAATGAGCAGTTCTTC. Amino acids: CASSFGATSGRPRNNEQFF. This chain connects TRBV11-1 to TRBJ2-1; 12 positions match TRBD2. The CDR3 totals 19 residues. Germline lookup yields CDR1 SGHAT and CDR2 FQDESV (reference sequence). V gave up 3 bases and J gave up 5 bases; unmatched junction bases: 14.

The chain carries TRBV6-5 and TRBJ2-1; 12 nucleotides line up with TRBD2. With 5 bases clipped from V and 9 bases from J, the junction kept 8 bases outside the gene matches. The CDR3 runs to 15 residues. The germline V gene has CDR1 MNHEY and CDR2 SVGAGI. The DNA of the CDR3 is TGTGCCAGCAGTCCTCCTAGCGGGAGGGCCAGTGAGCAGTTCTTC. This sequence encodes CASSPPSGRASEQFF.

The chain has TRBV7-6 and TRBJ2-2, with D possibly being TRBD2 (5 bases). The germline gives CDR1 SGHVS, CDR2 FNYEAQ. Between the trimmed V and J ends, which lost 5 bases and 3 bases, there was a span of 16 bases. This CDR3 spans 16 amino acids. CDR3 nucleotide sequence: TGTGCCAGCAGCCATCCAGCCCTCGGGGACACCGGGGAGCTGTTTTTT. Translating gives CASSHPALGDTGELFF.

This clone was detected only a few times. The gene calls are TRBV27 and TRBJ1-4; D might be TRBD1 (5 bases). This CDR3 is built from 14 residues. CDR1 is MNHEY, CDR2 SMNVEV, per germline (reference sequence). V dropped 8 bases and J dropped 3 bases, with 13 bases sitting between them. The CDR3 here is CASSNRFSNEKLFF. DNA of the CDR3: TGTGCCAGCTCGAACAGGTTTTCTAATGAAAAACTGTTTTTT.

This clone was observed once. This chain connects TRBV6-1 to TRBJ2-5; TRBD2 might be the D (5 bases). CDR1 is MNHNS, CDR2 SASEGT, per germline. V lost 8 bases, J lost 5 bases, and 12 bases lay in between. The CDR3 is made up of 12 amino acids. CDR3 sequence reads: CASGVAGETQYF. DNA of the CDR3: TGTGCCAGCGGGGTTGCGGGCGAGACCCAGTACTTC.

Here the CDR3 reads CASSSATGWETQYF. The CDR3 DNA sequence: TGTGCCAGCAGTTCCGCGACGGGGTGGGAGACCCAGTACTTC. The chain joins TRBV11-2 to TRBJ2-5; possible D gene TRBD2, 5 bases. Germline assignment: CDR1 SGHAT and CDR2 FQNNGV. The CDR3 sequence is 14 residues long. Trimming took off 6 bases at V and 5 bases at J, with 16 bases between the two ends.

The gene calls are TRBV18 and TRBJ2-5; D gene unclear. Trimming removed 4 bases from V and 4 bases from J, with 10 bases in between. The CDR3 contains 13 residues. The germline V gene has CDR1 KGHSH and CDR2 LQKENI. The CDR3 DNA follows: TGTGCCAGCTCACGCTCAGGCAGAGAGACCCAGTACTTC. It translates to CASSRSGRETQYF.

V is TRBV5-1 and J is TRBJ2-5, with 8 positions matching TRBD1. The CDR3 length is 14 residues. From germline, CDR1 is SGHRS and CDR2 YFSETQ. Trimming cost V 5 bases and J 1 base; bases outside gene matches: 4. In nucleotides, the CDR3 is TGCGCCAGCAGTTACGGACAGGGCCAAGAGACCCAGTACTTC. Translated, it gives CASSYGQGQETQYF. Based on the CDR3 plus reference TRBV5-1 and TRBJ2-5, the full variable domain is KAGVTQTPRYLIKTRGQQVTLSCSPISGHRSVSWYQQTPGQGLQFLFEYFSETQRNKGNFPGRFSGRQFSNSRSEMNVSTLELGDSALYLCASSYGQGQETQYFGPGTRLLVL.

In this sample, this clone turned up once. V is TRBV7-9 and J is TRBJ2-4; TRBD2 agrees at 7 bases. CDR1 SEHNR and CDR2 FQNEAQ come from the germline V gene (reference sequence). The CDR3 totals 15 residues. Trimming at V came to 4 bases and at J to 4 bases, leaving 7 bases not matched to a gene. The CDR3 loop is CASSSLAGVKNIQYF. CDR3 sequence (DNA): TGTGCCAGCAGCTCCTTAGCGGGTGTAAAAAACATTCAGTACTTC. The full variable domain, with the rest looked up from reference TRBV7-9 and TRBJ2-4, is DTGVSQNPRHKITKRGQNVTFRCDPISEHNRLYWYRQTLGQGPEFLTYFQNEAQLEKSRLLSDRFSAERPKGSFSTLEIQRTEQGDSAMYLCASSSLAGVKNIQYFGAGTRLSVL.

This clone was picked up a small number of times. The chain has TRBV2 and TRBJ1-5, with 7 bases aligning to TRBD1. Trimming at V came to 5 bases and at J to 0 bases, leaving 4 bases not matched to a gene. CDR3 length: 15 residues. CDR1 is SNHLY, CDR2 FYNNEI, per germline. The DNA for the CDR3 is TGTGCCAGCAGTAAGACAGGGAATAGCAATCAGCCCCAGCATTTT. Its translation is CASSKTGNSNQPQHF.